This TCR beta chain was captured by sequencing in a study of blood T cell repertoires in COVID-19. About the research overall: Specimens from acute and convalescent COVID-19 originated in the United States, Italy and Spain.

The CDR3 runs 15 residues. V lost 6 bases, J lost 2 bases, and 16 bases lay in between. CDR1 and CDR2 from the germline V gene are LNHDA and SQIVND (reference sequence). Original handling: Cell counts per sample came from amplifying reference gene primers. Assay used: immunoSEQ multiplex PCR; TCRdb lists only in-frame clones, some missing. That table supplies the V and J calls and clone size; D and trimming were determined from the DNA. The repertoire holds 360,000 or so clones, around 89% seen once, with 6.5% in the top ten. The sequence was collected from a man between 18 and 35 years old with active or convalescent COVID-19. Sequencing input: peripheral blood. The rearrangement links TRBV19 to TRBJ2-5; tentatively, D is TRBD1 (5 bases). CDR3 DNA: TGTGCCAGTAGCATGCCGGCAGGGCTGCAAGAGACCCAGTACTTC. The encoded protein is CASSMPAGLQETQYF.